Each of the 24 T cell receptor beta chains below was sequenced from the same sample in a study of OX40 agonist ivuxolimab in advanced cancers. The library was generated by the immunoSEQ multiplex PCR assay. The source is immuneACCESS, and TCRdb retained only in-frame sequences with V and J called. Part of the clones is not carried over; for the studies checked, unresolved V genes explain less than half of this, and the remainder is unexplained. In this sample the table shows approximately 70,000 clones, 82% of which occur a single time. The ten biggest clones cover roughly 0.4% of the sample. The sample was CD4+ or CD8+ T cells sorted from blood, taken in a trial of the OX40 agonist ivuxolimab. These receptors were obtained from an adult with an advanced solid tumor such as melanoma, head and neck, liver or kidney cancer.

The rearrangement links TRBV7-2 to TRBJ2-1; 10 nucleotides align to TRBD2. The CDR3 contains 15 residues. V shed 8 bases and J 4 bases; nucleotides not matched to a gene: 8. The germline CDR1 and CDR2 sequences are SGHTA and FQGNSA. The CDR3 sequence is CASGKTSGDYNEQFF. CDR3 in DNA: TGTGCCAGCGGGAAAACTAGCGGGGATTACAATGAGCAGTTCTTC.

The chain links TRBV6-5 to TRBJ1-2, with a tentative D call TRBD1 (6 bases). There are 14 residues in the CDR3. V was shortened by 5 bases and J by 4 bases, with 14 bases between the two germline ends. Germline CDR1 reads MNHEY; CDR2 reads SVGAGI. The CDR3 is CASSEGQGPYGYTF. Written as DNA, the CDR3 is TGTGCCAGCAGTGAGGGGCAGGGGCCCTATGGCTACACCTTC.

The gene calls are TRBV7-9 and TRBJ2-5, with D possibly TRBD1 on 6 matching bases. This CDR3 region has 14 residues. CDR1 SEHNR and CDR2 FQNEAQ come from the germline V gene (reference sequence). V lost 5 bases, J lost 5 bases, and 15 bases lay in between. This CDR3 reads CASSPRGGRETQYF. For the CDR3, the DNA is TGTGCCAGCAGCCCCAGGGGTGGGCGCGAGACCCAGTACTTC.

The chain links TRBV19 to TRBJ1-2; D may be TRBD1 (6 bases). CDR3 length equals 15 residues. Germline V gene lookup returns CDR1 LNHDA and CDR2 SQIVND (reference sequence). V was clipped by 6 bases and J by 7 bases, with 21 bases between them. CDR3 sequence reads: CASRKRGNNASGYTF. CDR3 DNA: TGTGCCAGTAGAAAAAGGGGGAACAACGCAAGTGGCTACACCTTC.

This clone has a handful of counts. The rearrangement uses TRBV19 and TRBJ1-1; 8 positions agree with TRBD1. Germline CDR1 is LNHDA and CDR2 is SQIVND (reference sequence). J was trimmed by 2 bases and V by 6 bases; bases with no gene match: 8. CDR3 length equals 15 residues. The CDR3 DNA is TGTGCCAGTAGGGACTCAGGGGGCCGAAACACTGAAGCTTTCTTT. Its protein product is CASRDSGGRNTEAFF.

V is TRBV7-2 and J is TRBJ1-1, with no clear D. This CDR3 is 14 amino acids long. V lost 1 base and J lost 5, with 11 bases in between. The V gene's germline CDR1 is SGHTA and CDR2 FQGNSA. CDR3: CASSLVSGGTEAFF. In DNA form, the CDR3 reads TGTGCCAGCAGCTTAGTCTCCGGCGGGACTGAAGCTTTCTTT. The full variable domain, in which reference TRBV7-2 and TRBJ1-1 provide the parts outside the CDR3, is GAGVSQSPSNKVTEKGKDVELRCDPISGHTALYWYRQSLGQGLEFLIYFQGNSAPDKSGLPSDRFSAERTGGSVSTLTIQRTQQEDSAVYLCASSLVSGGTEAFFGQGTRLTVV.

CDR3 amino acids: CASSLRTPGTEGETQYF. The CDR3 nucleotides are TGTGCCAGCAGTTTGCGAACGCCCGGGACAGAAGGAGAGACCCAGTACTTC. The chain combines TRBV27 with TRBJ2-5, with 7 bases identical to TRBD1. V lost 3 bases and J lost 4; bases outside the gene matches: 14. The CDR3 covers 17 residues. Per germline, CDR1 MNHEY and CDR2 SMNVEV (reference sequence).

The chain is built from TRBV5-6 and TRBJ1-1, with 7 bases that match TRBD1. Germline lookup yields CDR1 SGHDT and CDR2 YYEEEE. The V gene end was trimmed by 0 bases and the J gene end by 0 bases; junction bases not matched to a gene: 5. CDR3 length: 16 amino acids. Here the CDR3 DNA reads TGTGCCAGCAGCTTGGAGACAGGGATCATGAACACTGAAGCTTTCTTT. This encodes CASSLETGIMNTEAFF.

The chain uses TRBV6-5 and TRBJ2-1; D is unresolved. Trimming cost V 5 bases and J 5 bases, with 16 bases left between them. The CDR3 sequence is 15 residues long. Germline assignment: CDR1 MNHEY and CDR2 SVGAGI. CDR3 DNA: TGTGCCAGCAGTCTCCGGATAAGGCGTGACAATGAGCAGTTCTTC. Its translation: CASSLRIRRDNEQFF.

This clone was detected only once. V usage is TRBV7-4 and J usage is TRBJ2-7; 8 bases line up with TRBD1. From germline, CDR1 is SGHVT and CDR2 SQSDAQ. CDR3 length equals 15 residues. V lost 5 bases to trimming and J lost 3 bases; unmatched junction nucleotides: 9. CDR3 loop: CASSGQGRPNYEQYF. CDR3 in DNA: TGTGCCAGCAGCGGACAGGGTCGCCCTAACTACGAGCAGTACTTC.

The DNA for the CDR3 is TGTGCCAGCAGCTCCCAGTTCTACACTGAAGCTTTCTTT. Translating gives CASSSQFYTEAFF. V usage is TRBV28 and J usage is TRBJ1-1; D call uncertain. The CDR3 consists of 13 residues. Trimming took off 6 bases at V and 3 bases at J, with 11 bases between the two ends. Germline CDR1 is MDHEN and CDR2 is SYDVKM.

The gene calls are TRBV28 and TRBJ1-1; 7 bases map to TRBD1. Losses at the gene ends were 8 bases for V and 0 bases for J; bases not matched to a gene: 3. Germline CDR1 MDHEN, CDR2 SYDVKM. This CDR3 contains 13 residues. The DNA for the CDR3 is TGTGCCAGCGGCGACAGGGTGAACACTGAAGCTTTCTTT. As protein: CASGDRVNTEAFF.

The CDR3 region is CASSPTGLATETQYF. The CDR3 nucleotides read TGTGCCAGCTCCCCGACGGGGCTAGCTACAGAGACCCAGTACTTC. The chain couples TRBV27 to TRBJ2-5; D may correspond to TRBD1 or TRBD2 (5 bases each). Per the germline V gene, CDR1 is MNHEY and CDR2 is SMNVEV (reference sequence). This CDR3 is 15 amino acids long. V lost 8 bases and J lost 4, with 20 bases in between.

The chain employs TRBV28 and TRBJ1-1; 8 bases are shared with TRBD1. The CDR3 runs 15 residues. Unmatched junction bases numbered 8, after V lost 5 bases and J lost 3 bases. Germline V gives CDR1 MDHEN, CDR2 SYDVKM. CDR3 nucleotides: TGTGCCAGCAGTCCCCGACAGGGGTATTACACTGAAGCTTTCTTT. Its translation: CASSPRQGYYTEAFF.

Only one count was recorded for this clone. This chain uses TRBV9 with TRBJ2-1; unclear D gene. The CDR3 sequence is 13 residues long. The germline V gene encodes CDR1 SGDLS and CDR2 YYNGEE. The V end lost 2 bases, the J end lost 6 bases, and 9 bases lay between the germline ends. CDR3 sequence: CASSVQSSNEQFF. In nucleotides, the CDR3 is TGTGCCAGCAGCGTCCAATCGAGCAATGAGCAGTTCTTC.

The chain uses TRBV5-1 and TRBJ2-3; the match to TRBD2 covers 8 bases. Germline values: CDR1 SGHRS, CDR2 YFSETQ. The ends lost 2 bases at V and 1 base at J; junction bases unmatched: 6. The CDR3 consists of 16 residues. This chain's CDR3 is CASSFGSGTGTDTQYF. The DNA of the CDR3 is TGCGCCAGCAGCTTTGGTAGCGGGACTGGCACAGATACGCAGTATTTT. Drawing the rest from reference TRBV5-1 and TRBJ2-3, the complete variable domain is KAGVTQTPRYLIKTRGQQVTLSCSPISGHRSVSWYQQTPGQGLQFLFEYFSETQRNKGNFPGRFSGRQFSNSRSEMNVSTLELGDSALYLCASSFGSGTGTDTQYFGPGTRLTVL.

The CDR3 loop reads CASSQDWTDRVGSYTF. In DNA, the CDR3 is TGTGCCAGCAGCCAAGATTGGACTGACAGGGTGGGAAGCTACACCTTC. The chain uses TRBV14 and TRBJ1-2; 7 positions agree with TRBD1. After removal of 0 bases from V and 9 bases from J, the junction contained 13 bases not matched to a gene. The CDR3 loop spans 16 amino acids. Per germline, CDR1 SGHDN and CDR2 FVKESK.

This clone was recorded a few times. The chain couples TRBV10-3 to TRBJ2-1; TRBD1 matches 8 bases. CDR3 length equals 15 residues. V was pared by 6 bases and J by 1 base, with 5 bases of the junction left unmatched. Germline V CDR1 and CDR2: ENHRY, SYGVKD. The CDR3: CAIRPGQVSYNEQFF. In DNA, the CDR3 is TGTGCCATCAGGCCGGGACAGGTATCCTACAATGAGCAGTTCTTC.

V usage is TRBV5-4 and J usage is TRBJ1-1; maybe TRBD1 (5 bases). The CDR3 consists of 15 residues. Trimming stripped 3 bases from V and 2 bases from J, with 14 bases between. Germline V gives CDR1 SGHNT, CDR2 YYREEE (reference sequence). CDR3 bases: TGTGCCAGCAGCTCGAAAAGGGGAGACAACACTGAAGCTTTCTTT. This gives the protein CASSSKRGDNTEAFF.

This chain links TRBV18 with TRBJ1-2; D is possibly TRBD1 (5 bases). Germline V gives CDR1 KGHSH, CDR2 LQKENI. The CDR3 is made up of 13 amino acids. Trimming removed 5 bases at V and 1 base at J, with 8 bases between. The CDR3 DNA sequence: TGTGCCAGCTCAGAGGGGATTAACTATGGCTACACCTTC. Translated, it gives CASSEGINYGYTF. Drawing the rest from reference TRBV18 and TRBJ1-2, the complete variable domain is NAGVMQNPRHLVRRRGQEARLRCSPMKGHSHVYWYRQLPEEGLKFMVYLQKENIIDESGMPKERFSAEFPKEGPSILRIQQVVRGDSAAYFCASSEGINYGYTFGSGTRLTVV.

This chain connects TRBV2 to TRBJ2-2; 8 bases match TRBD1. The germline V gene encodes CDR1 SNHLY and CDR2 FYNNEI. J gave up 4 bases and V 10 bases, and 8 bases lay outside the gene matches. There are 14 residues in the CDR3. The CDR3 nucleotides read TGTGCCACTTCTGGACAGGGAGGCACCGGGGAGCTGTTTTTT. Residues: CATSGQGGTGELFF. Full variable domain (outside the CDR3, taken from reference TRBV2 and TRBJ2-2): EPEVTQTPSHQVTQMGQEVILRCVPISNHLYFYWYRQILGQKVEFLVSFYNNEISEKSEIFDDQFSVERPDGSNFTLKIRSTKLEDSAMYFCATSGQGGTGELFFGEGSRLTVL.

The genes are TRBV19 and TRBJ1-2; D is perhaps TRBD1 (6 bases). Trimming pared 6 bases from V and 3 bases from J, leaving 17 bases between. Germline V lookup: CDR1 LNHDA, CDR2 SQIVND (reference sequence). This CDR3 comprises 15 residues. CDR3 amino acids: CASRPDRRQDYGYTF. DNA of the CDR3: TGTGCCAGTAGGCCAGACAGGCGCCAAGACTATGGCTACACCTTC.

The chain employs TRBV11-2 and TRBJ2-1, with D tentatively TRBD1 or TRBD2 (6 bases each). Between the trimmed V and J ends, which lost 4 bases and 9 bases, there was a span of 16 bases. CDR3 length: 14 residues. CDR1 and CDR2 (germline): SGHAT, FQNNGV. The CDR3 nucleotides read TGTGCCAGCAGCTCTGGGGGCGGGACCGGTGAGCAGTTCTTC. Translated: CASSSGGGTGEQFF.

The rearrangement uses TRBV7-2 and TRBJ2-5; 8 nucleotides agree with TRBD2. This CDR3 has 14 residues. The V gene's germline CDR1 is SGHTA and CDR2 FQGNSA. V lost 4 bases to trimming and J lost 1 base; unmatched junction nucleotides: 2. The CDR3 sequence: CASSWSGSQETQYF. As DNA, the CDR3 is TGTGCCAGCAGCTGGAGCGGGAGCCAAGAGACCCAGTACTTC. Drawing the rest from reference TRBV7-2 and TRBJ2-5, the complete variable domain is GAGVSQSPSNKVTEKGKDVELRCDPISGHTALYWYRQSLGQGLEFLIYFQGNSAPDKSGLPSDRFSAERTGGSVSTLTIQRTQQEDSAVYLCASSWSGSQETQYFGPGTRLLVL.